What follows is one T cell receptor (beta chain) and its context. Researchers amplified the TCR beta CDR3 regions from RNA transcripts. The HTBI primer set served for first-round RT-PCR of the TCR CDR3. Each CDR3 protein is one row after TCRdb ran MiXCR on the multiplex PCR reads. The sample includes hundreds of thousands of distinct CDR3 sequences, around 42% of them seen just once. Subjects aged 18 to 65 presented with newly diagnosed hyperthyroidism of less than 2 months' duration. The study left out patients who had uncontrolled infection, other autoimmune disease, pregnancy or lactation. Diagnoses rested on clinical symptoms, serum thyroxine and TRAb, thyroid ultrasound and orbital computed tomography. This entry comes from a study of T cells in Graves' hyperthyroidism and ophthalmopathy. From germline, CDR1 is SQVTM and CDR2 ANQGSEA. V trimming: 8 bases; J trimming: 5 bases; junction bases outside the gene matches: 6. CDR3 length: 12 amino acids.

The sequence derives from a young woman with Graves' hyperthyroidism. The chain uses TRBV29-1 and TRBJ1-1; 9 nucleotides match TRBD1. Sequenced input: peripheral blood or thyroid tissue (not recorded which). The CDR3 DNA is TGCAGCCTGACAGGGGGAGGAACTGAAGCTTTCTTT. This gives the protein CSLTGGGTEAFF.